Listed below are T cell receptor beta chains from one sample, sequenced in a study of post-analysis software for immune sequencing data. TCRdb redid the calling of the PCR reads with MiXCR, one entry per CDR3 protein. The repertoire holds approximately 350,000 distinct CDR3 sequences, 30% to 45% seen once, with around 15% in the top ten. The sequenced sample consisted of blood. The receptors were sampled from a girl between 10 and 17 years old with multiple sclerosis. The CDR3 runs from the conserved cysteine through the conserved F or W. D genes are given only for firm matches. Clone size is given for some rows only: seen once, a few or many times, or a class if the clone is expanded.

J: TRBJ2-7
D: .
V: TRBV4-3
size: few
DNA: TGCGCCAGCAGCCAAGATTGGGGGGTTCTGTACGAGCAGTACTTC
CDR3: CASSQDWGVLYEQYF

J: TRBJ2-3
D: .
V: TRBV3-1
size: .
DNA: TGTGCCAGCAGCCACGGAGCAGGGACCACAGATACGCAGTATTTT
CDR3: CASSHGAGTTDTQYF

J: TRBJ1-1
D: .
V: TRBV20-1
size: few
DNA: TGCAGTGCTAGAGATATGCGGGGGGCCGGACTCACTGAAGCTTTCTTT
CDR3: CSARDMRGAGLTEAFF

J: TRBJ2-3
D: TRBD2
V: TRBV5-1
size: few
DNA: TGCGCCAGCAGCTCCTGGACTAGCGGCGACACAGATACGCAGTATTTT
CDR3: CASSSWTSGDTDTQYF

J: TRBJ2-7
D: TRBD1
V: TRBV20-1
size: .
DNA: TGCAGTGCTCACGACAGGGTGGACTACGAGCAGTACTTC
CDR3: CSAHDRVDYEQYF

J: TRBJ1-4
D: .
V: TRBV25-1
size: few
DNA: TGTGCCAGCAGTGGGTACAGGGCAACTAATGAAAAACTGTTTTTT
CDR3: CASSGYRATNEKLFF

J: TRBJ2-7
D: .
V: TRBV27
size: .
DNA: TGTGCCAGCAGTGGAGCCAGGGGGGACGAGCAGTACTTC
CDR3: CASSGARGDEQYF

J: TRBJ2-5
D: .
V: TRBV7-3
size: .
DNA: TGTGCCAGCAGCTCCGCCCCCAGAGGGACCCAGTACTTC
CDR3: CASSSAPRGTQYF

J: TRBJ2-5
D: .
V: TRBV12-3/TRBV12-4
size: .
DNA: TGTGCCAGCACCATGGGGGATACGAACAATGAGCAGTACTTC
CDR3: CASTMGDTNNEQYF

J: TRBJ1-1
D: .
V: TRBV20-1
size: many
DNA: TGCAGTGCTAGAGGGGGGGACTCCCTCCATGACACTGAAGCTTTCTTT
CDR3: CSARGGDSLHDTEAFF

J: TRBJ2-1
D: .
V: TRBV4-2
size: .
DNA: TGTGCCAGCAGCCAAGAAAAGGGGATCAATGAGCAGTTCTTC
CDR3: CASSQEKGINEQFF

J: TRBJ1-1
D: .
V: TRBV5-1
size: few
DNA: TGCGCCAGCAGCTTGGCTCCAGGAGGAACTGAAGCTTTCTTT
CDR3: CASSLAPGGTEAFF

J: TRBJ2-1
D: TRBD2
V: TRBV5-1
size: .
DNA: TGCGCCAGCAGCCCGGGACTAGCACTCAATGAGCAGTTCTTC
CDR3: CASSPGLALNEQFF

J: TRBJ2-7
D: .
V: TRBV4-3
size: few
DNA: TGCGCCAGCAGCCAAGGGGGGAGGTTTTCCTACGAGCAGTACTTC
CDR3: CASSQGGRFSYEQYF

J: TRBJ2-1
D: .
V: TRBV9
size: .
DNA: TGTGCCAGCAGCGTAGGTCCAGGGAGCTCCTACAATGAGCAGTTCTTC
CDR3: CASSVGPGSSYNEQFF

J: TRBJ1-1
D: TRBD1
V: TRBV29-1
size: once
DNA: TGCAGTTTTGGGGGGGACAGATACACTGAAGCTTTCTTT
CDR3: CSFGGDRYTEAFF

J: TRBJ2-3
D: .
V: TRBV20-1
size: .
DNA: TGCAGTGCTATAGATCCCCTGTCGAGAGGGGTGACAGATACGCAGTATTTT
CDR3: CSAIDPLSRGVTDTQYF

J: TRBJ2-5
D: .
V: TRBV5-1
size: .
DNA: TGCGCCAGCAGCTTGTTGGGACCGACAGCCCAAGAGACCCAGTACTTC
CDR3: CASSLLGPTAQETQYF

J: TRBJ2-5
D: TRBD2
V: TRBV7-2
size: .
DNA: TGTGCCAGCAGCTCCCCACTAGCGGGGGTGGAGACCCAGTACTTC
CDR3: CASSSPLAGVETQYF

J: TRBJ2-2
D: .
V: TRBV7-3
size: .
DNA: TGTGCCAGCAGCTTAGGCCAGAACGGGGAGCTGTTTTTT
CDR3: CASSLGQNGELFF

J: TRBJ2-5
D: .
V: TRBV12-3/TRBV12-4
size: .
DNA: TGTGCCAGCAGTCCCGGGCAGGGCAGCGGAGAGACCCAGTACTTC
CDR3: CASSPGQGSGETQYF

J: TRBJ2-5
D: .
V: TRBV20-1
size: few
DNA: TGCAGTGCCAGTAGGACCGGAGAGACCCAGTACTTC
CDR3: CSASRTGETQYF

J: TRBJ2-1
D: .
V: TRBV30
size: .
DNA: TGTGCCTGGAGTATACTGTACAATGAGCAGTTCTTC
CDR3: CAWSILYNEQFF

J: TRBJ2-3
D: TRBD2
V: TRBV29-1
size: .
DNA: TGCAGCGCCTCCGCGGGAGCGGGACTTACAGATACGCAGTATTTT
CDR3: CSASAGAGLTDTQYF

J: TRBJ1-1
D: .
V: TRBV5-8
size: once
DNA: TGTGCCAGCAGCTGGGCCGGGACACTGAACACTGAAGCTTTCTTT
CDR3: CASSWAGTLNTEAFF

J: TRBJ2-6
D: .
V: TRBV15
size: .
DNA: TGTGCCACCAGCAGAGATCGTGGGCTATTTGGGGCCAACGTCCTGACTTTC
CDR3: CATSRDRGLFGANVLTF

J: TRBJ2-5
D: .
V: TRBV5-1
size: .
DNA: TGCGCCAGCAGCTATGGGGCGGGGGCTGCTGAGACCCAGTACTTC
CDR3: CASSYGAGAAETQYF

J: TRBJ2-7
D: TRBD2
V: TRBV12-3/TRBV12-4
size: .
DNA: TGTGCCAGCAGTTTTTCCAGCGGGGGCCCTTCTGAGCAGTACTTC
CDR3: CASSFSSGGPSEQYF

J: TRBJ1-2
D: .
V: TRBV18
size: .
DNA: TGTGCCAGCTCACCCGAGACGGCCTATGGCTACACCTTC
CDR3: CASSPETAYGYTF

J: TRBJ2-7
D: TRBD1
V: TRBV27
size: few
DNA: TGTGCCAGCAGTTTGAACCCAACAGGGGAACCCTACGAGCAGTACTTC
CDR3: CASSLNPTGEPYEQYF

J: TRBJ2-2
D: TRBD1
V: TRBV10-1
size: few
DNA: TGCGCCAGCACTGGACGAGGGACAGCAACCACCGGGGAGCTGTTTTTT
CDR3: CASTGRGTATTGELFF

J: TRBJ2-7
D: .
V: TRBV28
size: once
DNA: TGTGCCAGCAGTCAACAGGGAAGCGAGCAGTACTTC
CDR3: CASSQQGSEQYF

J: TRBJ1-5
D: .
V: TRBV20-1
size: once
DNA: TGCCGTGCTAGCCTAACTCCGGGAGGCGGGGATCAGCCCCAGCATTTT
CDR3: CRASLTPGGGDQPQHF

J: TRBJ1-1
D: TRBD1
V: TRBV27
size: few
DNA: TGTGCCAGCAGTCTCTTTTGGGACAGGGGGAACACTGAAGCTTTCTTT
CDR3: CASSLFWDRGNTEAFF

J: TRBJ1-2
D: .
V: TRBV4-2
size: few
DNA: TGTGCTAGCAGCCAAGACGACAGTTTACTTAACTATGGCTACACCTTC
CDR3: CASSQDDSLLNYGYTF

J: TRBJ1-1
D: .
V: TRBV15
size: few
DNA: TGTGCCACCAGCAGAGATTGGGGTGACACTGAAGCTTTCTTT
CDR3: CATSRDWGDTEAFF

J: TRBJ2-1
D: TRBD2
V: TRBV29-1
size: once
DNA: TGCAGCGTCGAAAGACTAGCGGGGACCCGCTACAATGAGCAGTTCTTC
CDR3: CSVERLAGTRYNEQFF

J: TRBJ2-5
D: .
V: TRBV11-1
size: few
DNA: TGTGCCAGCAGCTTACGTTCTAGGCTAGCGTCGGAGACCCAGTACTTC
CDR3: CASSLRSRLASETQYF

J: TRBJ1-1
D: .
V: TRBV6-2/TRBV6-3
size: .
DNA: TGTGCCAGCAGTCCGCTCAGGACGGAGAACACTGAAGCTTTCTTT
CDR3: CASSPLRTENTEAFF

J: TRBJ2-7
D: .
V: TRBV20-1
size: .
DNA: TGCAGTGCCACCCAGATAGATGCGGCCTACGAGCAGTACTTC
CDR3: CSATQIDAAYEQYF

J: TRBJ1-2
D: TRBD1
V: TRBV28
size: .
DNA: TGTGCCAGCTTCGGACAGGGGGCTAACTATGGCTACACCTTC
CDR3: CASFGQGANYGYTF

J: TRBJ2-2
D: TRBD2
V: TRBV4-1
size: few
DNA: TGCGCCAGCAGCCACCCGAAATCCGCTAGCGGGGTTAACACCGGGGAGCTGTTTTTT
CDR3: CASSHPKSASGVNTGELFF

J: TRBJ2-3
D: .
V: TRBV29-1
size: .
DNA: TGCAGCGCCACTAGTGGCGGTACGCAGTATTTT
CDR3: CSATSGGTQYF

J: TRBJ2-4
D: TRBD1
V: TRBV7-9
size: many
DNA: TGTGCCAGCAGCCCAGGGACAGCTTCGGACATTCAGTACTTC
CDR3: CASSPGTASDIQYF

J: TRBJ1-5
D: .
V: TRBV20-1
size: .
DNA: TGCAGTGCCGGGGAGACGGATAGCAATCAGCCCCAGCATTTT
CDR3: CSAGETDSNQPQHF

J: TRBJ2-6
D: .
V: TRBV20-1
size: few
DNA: TGCAGTGCTAGGAGCTCTGGGGCCAACGTCCTGACTTTC
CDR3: CSARSSGANVLTF

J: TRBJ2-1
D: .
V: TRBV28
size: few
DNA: TGTGCCAGCAGTTTAGATGGGTTCTACAATGAGCAGTTCTTC
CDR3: CASSLDGFYNEQFF